A selection of T cell receptor beta chains follows, all from one sample in a study of neurological immune-mediated disorders. TCRdb reprocessed the 5' RACE reads via MiXCR and lists one record per CDR3 protein. The sample consists of about 120,000 distinct CDR3 sequences, 3.2% of them appearing once. Sequencing input: PBMCs. All receptors come from a young woman with multiple sclerosis. CDR3s include the opening cysteine and the closing phenylalanine or tryptophan. Fields, in order: J gene, V gene, D gene, clone size, CDR3 protein, CDR3 DNA. D genes are given only for firm matches. The listing skips clone size in some rows; elsewhere it reads once, few, many or a size class.

TRBJ1-6 | TRBV5-1 | TRBD1 | many | CASSLAPATGGSSPLHF | TGCGCCAGCAGCTTGGCCCCTGCGACAGGGGGCTCTTCACCCCTCCACTTT
TRBJ1-5 | TRBV7-2 | NA | many | CASSLAAEQPQHF | TGTGCCAGCAGCTTAGCGGCGGAACAGCCCCAGCATTTT
TRBJ2-1 | TRBV20-1 | TRBD1 | many | CSARSGTGGTEQFF | TGCAGTGCTAGGTCCGGGACAGGGGGAACTGAGCAGTTCTTC
TRBJ1-6 | TRBV5-1 | NA | NA | CASSLNPEPNSPLHF | TGCGCCAGCAGCTTGAATCCGGAGCCGAATTCACCCCTCCACTTT
TRBJ2-4 | TRBV20-1 | NA | many | CSARSGHLAKNIQYF | TGCAGTGCTAGATCAGGACACCTAGCCAAAAACATTCAGTACTTC
TRBJ1-5 | TRBV4-2 | NA | many | CASSQDSGQPQHF | TGTGCCAGCAGCCAAGATTCGGGCCAGCCCCAGCATTTT
TRBJ1-3 | TRBV20-1 | NA | NA | CSASGKQNPTTIYF | TGCAGTGCTAGTGGTAAACAGAACCCAACTACCATATATTTT
TRBJ1-1 | TRBV7-2 | NA | many | CATSRGRGRSSEAFF | TGTGCCACCTCCCGAGGGCGGGGGCGAAGTTCTGAAGCTTTCTTT
TRBJ2-3 | TRBV7-9 | TRBD1 | many | CAVTGVTDTQYF | TGTGCCGTCACAGGGGTGACAGATACGCAGTATTTT
TRBJ2-1 | TRBV5-1 | TRBD2 | many | CASSPGLAGGVGNEQFF | TGCGCCAGCAGCCCGGGACTAGCGGGAGGGGTAGGAAACGAGCAGTTCTTC
TRBJ2-2 | TRBV7-2 | NA | many | CASTGPKSGELFF | TGTGCCAGCACGGGCCCAAAGAGCGGGGAGCTGTTTTTT
TRBJ2-1 | TRBV3-1 | NA | many | CASSLTAGGKGEQFF | TGTGCCAGCAGCCTCACTGCTGGGGGAAAGGGTGAGCAGTTCTTC
TRBJ1-6 | TRBV5-1 | TRBD1 | many | CASSRDRSYNSPLHF | TGCGCCAGCAGCAGGGACAGATCCTATAATTCACCCCTCCACTTT
TRBJ2-7 | TRBV5-5 | TRBD1 | many | CASSDLVGTGWEFSYEQYF | TGTGCCAGCAGCGATCTAGTGGGGACAGGGTGGGAATTCTCCTACGAGCAGTACTTC
TRBJ1-5 | TRBV18 | TRBD1 | many | CASSPTGGQPQHF | TGTGCCAGCTCTCCAACAGGGGGGCAGCCCCAGCATTTT
TRBJ1-5 | TRBV4-2 | NA | many | CASSQDPTGHQPQHF | TGTGCCAGCAGCCAAGATCCGACAGGCCATCAGCCCCAGCATTTT
TRBJ2-7 | TRBV7-2 | NA | few | CASSPGSHEQYF | TGTGCCAGCAGCCCAGGGTCCCACGAGCAGTACTTC
TRBJ1-1 | TRBV6-5 | TRBD1 | NA | CASSYLTGVTEAFF | TGTGCCAGCAGTTACCTCACAGGGGTCACTGAAGCTTTCTTT
TRBJ2-3 | TRBV6-6 | TRBD2 | many | CASSNLLAGGPDTQYF | TGTGCCAGCAGTAACCTATTAGCGGGAGGACCAGATACGCAGTATTTT
TRBJ2-3 | TRBV7-9 | NA | many | CASSLGLPSSTDTQYF | TGTGCCAGCAGCTTAGGACTACCCTCTAGCACAGATACGCAGTATTTT
TRBJ2-1 | TRBV20-1 | TRBD1 | many | CSARDAGQGDNEQFF | TGCAGTGCTAGAGATGCCGGACAGGGCGACAATGAGCAGTTCTTC
TRBJ1-2 | TRBV20-1 | NA | many | CSARQTIYGYTF | TGCAGTGCTAGACAGACGATCTATGGCTACACCTTC
TRBJ2-3 | TRBV7-9 | NA | many | CASSLSADTQYF | TGTGCCAGCAGCTTATCTGCAGATACGCAGTATTTT
TRBJ2-2 | TRBV20-1 | NA | many | CSASLGNTGELFF | TGCAGTGCTAGTTTAGGGAACACCGGGGAGCTGTTTTTT
TRBJ2-3 | TRBV18 | NA | NA | CASSHEASSSTDTQYF | TGTGCCAGCTCACATGAGGCTAGTTCTAGCACAGATACGCAGTATTTT
TRBJ2-7 | TRBV5-1 | TRBD1 | many | CASSLFPRDRGSYEQYF | TGCGCCAGCAGCTTATTCCCCCGGGACAGGGGGTCCTACGAGCAGTACTTC
TRBJ2-5 | TRBV20-1 | NA | many | CSASDLKRETQYF | TGCAGTGCTTCCGACTTAAAACGAGAGACCCAGTACTTC
TRBJ2-7 | TRBV29-1 | TRBD1 | many | CSVQGAAAYEQYF | TGCAGCGTCCAGGGGGCTGCGGCCTACGAGCAGTACTTC
TRBJ2-7 | TRBV29-1 | NA | many | CSVEGGESYEQYF | TGCAGCGTTGAAGGGGGAGAGTCCTACGAGCAGTACTTC
TRBJ1-2 | TRBV6-5 | NA | many | CASSPLAGLVGYTF | TGTGCCAGCAGTCCTTTGGCCGGTTTGGTAGGCTACACCTTC
TRBJ2-7 | TRBV5-5 | TRBD2 | many | CASSWAGLPYEQYF | TGTGCCAGCAGCTGGGCGGGACTACCCTACGAGCAGTACTTC
TRBJ2-7 | TRBV20-1 | NA | many | CSARDRPALYPYEQYF | TGCAGTGCTAGAGATCGGCCAGCGCTTTATCCTTACGAGCAGTACTTC
TRBJ1-5 | TRBV20-1 | NA | many | CSVMKGGSNQPQHF | TGCAGTGTAATGAAAGGGGGTAGCAATCAGCCCCAGCATTTT
TRBJ2-1 | TRBV5-6 | NA | many | CASSTRDWGPSYNEQFF | TGTGCCAGCAGCACCCGGGACTGGGGACCGTCCTACAATGAGCAGTTCTTC
TRBJ1-2 | TRBV12-3/TRBV12-4 | TRBD1 | many | CASRGQLSPQSRYGYTF | TGTGCCAGCAGGGGACAGTTATCGCCCCAATCGCGCTATGGCTACACCTTC
TRBJ2-7 | TRBV5-6 | TRBD1 | many | CASRPHAGQGYYEQYF | TGTGCCAGCAGACCTCATGCGGGACAGGGGTACTACGAGCAGTACTTC
TRBJ2-5 | TRBV15 | NA | NA | CATSKGPKENQYF | TGTGCCACCAGCAAAGGACCTAAAGAGAACCAGTACTTC
TRBJ1-2 | TRBV6-5 | TRBD1 | many | CASRGTARGYTF | TGTGCCAGCAGGGGGACAGCCCGCGGCTACACCTTC
TRBJ2-3 | TRBV12-3/TRBV12-4 | TRBD1 | many | CASSPRGLRVTDTQYF | TGTGCCAGCAGTCCCAGGGGGCTGAGGGTCACAGATACGCAGTATTTT
TRBJ2-1 | TRBV19 | NA | NA | CASSIRGNYNEQFF | TGTGCCAGTAGTATCCGGGGGAATTACAATGAGCAGTTCTTC
TRBJ2-1 | TRBV12-3/TRBV12-4 | TRBD2 | many | CASSPTLKATSGAYNEQFF | TGTGCCAGCAGCCCAACCCTCAAAGCTACTAGCGGGGCGTACAATGAGCAGTTCTTC
TRBJ2-1 | TRBV5-6 | NA | few | CASGSLPSYNEQFF | TGTGCCAGCGGATCACTACCTTCCTACAATGAGCAGTTCTTC
TRBJ1-6 | TRBV7-2 | NA | many | CASSLAGRGESPLHF | TGTGCCAGCAGCTTAGCGGGCAGGGGTGAATCACCCCTCCACTTT
TRBJ1-1 | TRBV3-1 | NA | many | CASSRLANTEAFF | TGTGCCAGCAGCCGTTTGGCCAACACTGAAGCTTTCTTT
TRBJ1-1 | TRBV28 | TRBD1 | many | CASRIATGDGTEAFF | TGTGCCAGCCGGATAGCGACAGGGGATGGGACTGAAGCTTTCTTT
TRBJ1-1 | TRBV5-1 | NA | many | CASSSGPGENTEAFF | TGCGCCAGCAGCTCGGGCCCAGGGGAGAACACTGAAGCTTTCTTT
TRBJ2-7 | TRBV29-1 | TRBD1 | many | CSVGATGVLYEQYF | TGCAGCGTTGGGGCGACAGGGGTTCTATACGAGCAGTACTTC
TRBJ1-1 | TRBV5-1 | NA | many | CASSLRTDNTEAFF | TGCGCCAGCAGCTTGCGGACAGATAACACTGAAGCTTTCTTT
TRBJ2-3 | TRBV4-3 | NA | many | CASSQDTGGVQYF | TGCGCCAGCAGCCAAGATACTGGCGGAGTGCAGTATTTT
TRBJ1-1 | TRBV29-1 | NA | many | CSVSSGYTEAFF | TGCAGCGTTTCATCTGGGTACACTGAAGCTTTCTTT
TRBJ1-1 | TRBV7-9 | NA | many | CASSWVADTEAFF | TGTGCCAGCAGCTGGGTGGCTGACACTGAAGCTTTCTTT
TRBJ1-2 | TRBV5-1 | NA | many | CASSSPGRRDYGYTF | TGCGCCAGCAGCTCACCGGGACGGCGGGACTATGGCTACACCTTC
TRBJ1-5 | TRBV2 | NA | many | CASSGTWGGQPQHF | TGTGCCAGCAGTGGGACATGGGGCGGACAGCCCCAGCATTTT